Listed here are 31 T cell receptor beta chains from one sample, sequenced in a study of CD8 T cells in Susac syndrome. Reverse transcription used about 0.45 to 1 ug RNA and random hexamers. TCRdb passed the immunoSEQ multiplex PCR reads through MiXCR, listing each CDR3 protein once. The sample records roughly 150,000 distinct CDR3 sequences, nearly 97% being singletons. Specimen: CD8+ T cells from PBMCs. The origin of the receptors is a human donor with multiple sclerosis.

The chain employs TRBV9 and TRBJ2-2; tentatively, D is TRBD1 (5 bases). CDR1 SGDLS and CDR2 YYNGEE come from the germline V gene. The CDR3 covers 14 residues. V dropped 3 bases and J dropped 7 bases, with 13 bases sitting between them. The CDR3 nucleotides read TGTGCCAGCAGCGAGAAGGGGATGGGCGGGGAGCTGTTTTTT. It codes for CASSEKGMGGELFF.

The V call is TRBV30, the J call TRBJ1-2, with 9 positions matching TRBD1. Germline CDR1 reads GTSNPN; CDR2 reads SVGIG (reference sequence). V gave up 5 bases and J gave up 8 bases; unmatched junction bases: 6. The CDR3 extends over 12 amino acids. This CDR3 is CAWSGQGEGYTF. In DNA, the CDR3 is TGTGCCTGGTCGGGACAGGGTGAAGGCTACACCTTC.

The chain uses TRBV7-9 and TRBJ1-6; the match to TRBD1 covers 9 bases. The CDR3 totals 15 residues. With 5 bases clipped from V and 8 bases from J, the junction kept 7 bases outside the gene matches. CDR1 is SEHNR and CDR2 is FQNEAQ in the germline V gene (reference sequence). CDR3 bases: TGTGCCAGCAGCGACGTCGGGACAGGGTATTCACCCCTCCACTTT. This codes for CASSDVGTGYSPLHF.

The chain uses TRBV7-2 and TRBJ2-7; either TRBD1 or TRBD2 may fit D (5 bases each). The CDR3 is 13 residues long. Trimming stripped 5 bases from V and 3 bases from J, with 11 bases between. Per germline, CDR1 SGHTA and CDR2 FQGNSA. CDR3 loop: CASSQIGGYEQYV. As DNA, the CDR3 is TGTGCCAGCAGCCAGATTGGGGGCTACGAGCAGTACGTC.

V usage is TRBV5-4 and J usage is TRBJ1-2, with D possibly TRBD1 on 6 matching bases. The CDR3 sequence is 12 residues long. CDR1 is SGHNT, CDR2 YYREEE, per germline (reference sequence). V lost 4 bases to trimming and J lost 5 bases, with 9 bases between them. The CDR3 protein is CASSDGQYGYTF. CDR3 nucleotide sequence: TGTGCCAGCAGCGACGGACAGTATGGCTACACCTTC. Supplemented by reference TRBV5-4 and TRBJ1-2, the full variable domain reads ETGVTQSPTHLIKTRGQQVTLRCSSQSGHNTVSWYQQALGQGPQFIFQYYREEENGRGNFPPRFSGLQFPNYSSELNVNALELDDSALYLCASSDGQYGYTFGSGTRLTVV.

The rearrangement joins TRBV18 to TRBJ1-2; D gene ambiguous. CDR3 length: 12 amino acids. V was clipped by 2 bases and J by 2 bases, with 3 bases between them. CDR1 and CDR2 from the germline V gene are KGHSH and LQKENI. The CDR3 reads CASSPENYGYTF. The CDR3 nucleotides are TGTGCCAGCTCACCAGAGAACTATGGCTACACCTTC. Using reference TRBV18 and TRBJ1-2 for the parts outside the CDR3, the full variable domain is NAGVMQNPRHLVRRRGQEARLRCSPMKGHSHVYWYRQLPEEGLKFMVYLQKENIIDESGMPKERFSAEFPKEGPSILRIQQVVRGDSAAYFCASSPENYGYTFGSGTRLTVV.

The gene calls are TRBV2 and TRBJ2-5, with D perhaps being TRBD1 or TRBD2 (5 bases each). Per the germline V gene, CDR1 is SNHLY and CDR2 is FYNNEI. This CDR3 comprises 14 residues. The ends were cut back, 7 bases at V and 4 bases at J, with 16 bases in the middle. CDR3 in amino acids: CASIQVSGRETQYF. As DNA, the CDR3 is TGTGCCAGCATTCAGGTCTCAGGGAGAGAGACCCAGTACTTC.

The CDR3 region is CASSTSPMAAETQYF. In DNA, the CDR3 is TGTGCCAGCAGTACATCCCCAATGGCGGCAGAGACCCAGTACTTC. This chain joins TRBV7-2 and TRBJ2-5; D not resolved. The germline CDR1 and CDR2 sequences are SGHTA and FQGNSA. The V end was cut by 6 bases, the J end by 4 bases, with 18 bases between. The CDR3 is 15 residues long.

The chain links TRBV5-1 to TRBJ2-7, with 7 bases aligning to TRBD2. Germline lookup yields CDR1 SGHRS and CDR2 YFSETQ. Unmatched junction bases numbered 10, after V lost 0 bases and J lost 4 bases. The length of the CDR3 is 16 residues. The DNA for the CDR3 is TGCGCCAGCAGCTTGGCCGAACTAGCGAGATCGTACGAGCAGTACTTC. Its protein is CASSLAELARSYEQYF. Full variable domain (remainder filled in from reference TRBV5-1 and TRBJ2-7): KAGVTQTPRYLIKTRGQQVTLSCSPISGHRSVSWYQQTPGQGLQFLFEYFSETQRNKGNFPGRFSGRQFSNSRSEMNVSTLELGDSALYLCASSLAELARSYEQYFGPGTRLTVT.

This chain links TRBV29-1 with TRBJ1-2; D gene uncertain. CDR1 SQVTM and CDR2 ANQGSEA come from the germline V gene. The ends were cut back, 4 bases at V and 4 bases at J, with 13 bases in the middle. CDR3 length: 13 amino acids. DNA for the CDR3: TGCAGCGTTGGTCGGCAGAACCCCTATGGCTACACCTTC. This translates into CSVGRQNPYGYTF.

This sequence joins TRBV9 and TRBJ2-5; TRBD1 agrees at 7 bases. After removal of 4 bases from V and 2 bases from J, the junction contained 8 bases not matched to a gene. Germline V gene sequence: CDR1 SGDLS, CDR2 YYNGEE. The CDR3 totals 15 residues. CDR3 sequence (DNA): TGTGCCAGCAGCTCACCGACAGGGCGGCAAGAGACCCAGTACTTC. This gives the protein CASSSPTGRQETQYF.

The chain joins TRBV30 to TRBJ1-4; 9 nucleotides line up with TRBD1. There are 14 residues in the CDR3. V was pared by 1 base and J by 10 bases, with 7 bases of the junction left unmatched. Germline assignment: CDR1 GTSNPN and CDR2 SVGIG (reference sequence). CDR3 protein: CAWSAGQGEGKLFF. CDR3 DNA: TGTGCCTGGAGTGCGGGACAGGGAGAGGGAAAACTGTTTTTT.

This rearrangement joins TRBV29-1 to TRBJ1-2; D uncertain. The CDR3 spans 12 residues. V was clipped by 4 bases and J by 7 bases, with 13 bases between them. From germline, CDR1 is SQVTM and CDR2 ANQGSEA. CDR3 region: CSVVRQYGGYTF. CDR3 in DNA: TGCAGCGTTGTGAGGCAGTATGGTGGCTACACCTTC.

This chain uses TRBV7-8 with TRBJ2-5; D is perhaps TRBD1 (5 bases). Trimming took 3 bases from V and 3 from J, leaving 14 bases between them. The CDR3 runs to 15 residues. Germline-derived CDR1 and CDR2 are SGHVS and FQNEAQ. CDR3: CASSLGTGAEETQYF. DNA of the CDR3: TGTGCCAGCAGCTTGGGTACAGGAGCAGAAGAGACCCAGTACTTC.

V and J are TRBV2 and TRBJ1-4; D is perhaps TRBD1 (6 bases). The germline V gene encodes CDR1 SNHLY and CDR2 FYNNEI. Trimming cost V 8 bases and J 2 bases, with 18 bases left between them. The CDR3 spans 16 residues. This CDR3 is CASFRTGQGTNEKLFF. CDR3 sequence (DNA): TGTGCCAGCTTCAGGACGGGCCAGGGGACTAATGAAAAACTGTTTTTT.

The chain is built from TRBV3-1 and TRBJ2-7; TRBD2 is a possible D gene (6 bases). The CDR3 covers 15 residues. Trimming cost V 0 bases and J 0 bases, with 9 bases left between them. Germline assignment: CDR1 LGHDT and CDR2 YNNKEL (reference sequence). The CDR3 spells CASSQDSGSSYEQYF. The CDR3 DNA reads TGTGCCAGCAGCCAAGACTCCGGGAGCTCCTACGAGCAGTACTTC.

The rearrangement uses TRBV2 and TRBJ1-1; no clear D gene. V was pared by 6 bases and J by 5 bases, with 13 bases between. The CDR3 runs to 13 residues. Germline V gene sequence: CDR1 SNHLY, CDR2 FYNNEI. The CDR3 loop reads CASRGSSGTEAFF. The CDR3 bases are TGTGCCAGCAGGGGATCCTCGGGAACTGAAGCTTTCTTT.

The chain links TRBV25-1 to TRBJ1-1; D gene ambiguous. The CDR3 has 13 amino acids. Germline values: CDR1 MGHDK, CDR2 SYGVNS. Trimming took 6 bases from V and 0 from J, leaving 8 bases between them. The CDR3 coding sequence is TGTGCCAGCAGATGGAACATGAACACTGAAGCTTTCTTT. Translation gives CASRWNMNTEAFF.

The rearrangement links TRBV18 to TRBJ2-1, with D unresolved. V gave up 3 bases and J gave up 0 bases, with 9 bases separating them. In germline, CDR1 is KGHSH, CDR2 LQKENI. There are 15 residues in the CDR3. The CDR3 DNA sequence: TGTGCCAGCTCACCGCGCCTCAGCTCCTACAATGAGCAGTTCTTC. Translation: CASSPRLSSYNEQFF.

The J gene is TRBJ2-1, the V gene TRBV11-2; 9 nucleotides agree with TRBD1. Germline assignment: CDR1 SGHAT and CDR2 FQNNGV. This CDR3 spans 14 amino acids. With 4 bases clipped from V and 8 bases from J, the junction kept 6 bases outside the gene matches. CDR3 in amino acids: CASSSTGQGYEQFF. The CDR3 coding sequence is TGTGCCAGCAGCTCAACGGGACAGGGATATGAGCAGTTCTTC.

This sequence joins TRBV7-9 and TRBJ2-5; D possibly corresponds to TRBD1 (7 bases). The V end lost 3 bases, the J end lost 2 bases, and 13 bases lay between the germline ends. The CDR3 has 15 amino acids. The germline V gene has CDR1 SEHNR and CDR2 FQNEAQ (reference sequence). CDR3 coding DNA: TGTGCCAGCAGCTTCCCCCAGGGGGGACAAGAGACCCAGTACTTC. Translating gives CASSFPQGGQETQYF.

The genes are TRBV4-2 and TRBJ1-6; D is unresolved. The CDR3 length is 15 residues. CDR1 and CDR2 (germline): LGHNA, YNFKEQ. Trimming stripped 5 bases from V and 0 bases from J, with 8 bases between. The CDR3 region has the DNA TGTGCCAGCAGCGCGGGGAGCTCCTATAATTCACCCCTCCACTTT. Encoded protein: CASSAGSSYNSPLHF.

This clonotype was found once. CDR3 region: CASSSTLAGGPYEQYF. The CDR3 bases are TGTGCCAGCAGCTCGACCCTAGCGGGGGGGCCCTACGAGCAGTACTTC. V is TRBV7-9 and J is TRBJ2-7; 12 positions agree with TRBD2. Per the germline V gene, CDR1 is SEHNR and CDR2 is FQNEAQ (reference sequence). The V gene end was trimmed by 4 bases and the J gene end by 2 bases; junction bases not matched to a gene: 6. This CDR3 comprises 16 residues. Filled out from reference TRBV7-9 and TRBJ2-7, the complete variable domain reads DTGVSQNPRHKITKRGQNVTFRCDPISEHNRLYWYRQTLGQGPEFLTYFQNEAQLEKSRLLSDRFSAERPKGSFSTLEIQRTEQGDSAMYLCASSSTLAGGPYEQYFGPGTRLTVT.

The J gene is TRBJ2-1, the V gene TRBV5-1, with D perhaps assigned TRBD1 or TRBD2 (5 bases each). Looked up from germline, CDR1 is SGHRS and CDR2 is YFSETQ. Deletions cut 3 bases from V and 2 bases from J, with 9 bases between. The CDR3 has 14 amino acids. DNA of the CDR3: TGCGCCAGCAGCTACTTGGGACCCTACAATGAGCAGTTCTTC. It yields the protein CASSYLGPYNEQFF.

The V call is TRBV14, the J call TRBJ1-6; TRBD1 matches at 11 bases. CDR3 size: 15 residues. CDR1 is SGHDN and CDR2 is FVKESK in the germline V gene. V dropped 2 bases and J dropped 10; count of bases not matched to a gene: 4. CDR3 residues: CASSQYRTGGSPLHF. The CDR3, as DNA: TGTGCCAGCAGCCAATACCGGACAGGGGGCTCACCCCTCCACTTT.

The CDR3, as DNA: TGTGCCAGCAGCTTGGGGCCGGAGACGATGAACACTGAAGCTTTCTTT. Translating it yields CASSLGPETMNTEAFF. The chain carries TRBV7-2 and TRBJ1-1, with TRBD1 as a possible D gene (5 bases). Germline lookup yields CDR1 SGHTA and CDR2 FQGNSA. Trimming stripped 3 bases from V and 0 bases from J, with 14 bases between. CDR3 size: 16 residues.

This chain links TRBV6-1 with TRBJ2-1; TRBD2 agrees at 12 bases. The CDR3 length is 16 residues. The germline V gene encodes CDR1 MNHNS and CDR2 SASEGT. Unmatched junction bases numbered 5, after V lost 6 bases and J lost 2 bases. This chain's CDR3 is CASRALAGGTYNEQFF. Here the CDR3 DNA reads TGTGCCAGCAGGGCACTAGCGGGGGGAACCTACAATGAGCAGTTCTTC.

This clonotype was detected only once. The V gene is TRBV27, the J gene TRBJ1-5, with D maybe TRBD1 (6 bases). Trimming took off 6 bases at V and 4 bases at J, with 13 bases between the two ends. This CDR3 is 14 amino acids long. Germline V CDR1 and CDR2: MNHEY, SMNVEV (reference sequence). This CDR3 is CASRSGEPNQPQHF. DNA for the CDR3: TGTGCCAGCAGGTCAGGGGAACCGAATCAGCCCCAGCATTTT.

This chain uses TRBV20-1 with TRBJ2-2; the match to TRBD2 covers 10 bases. CDR1 and CDR2 from the germline V gene are DFQATT and SNEGSKA (reference sequence). This CDR3 contains 14 residues. The V gene end was trimmed by 3 bases and the J gene end by 5 bases; junction bases not matched to a gene: 3. Here the CDR3 reads CSARLAGETGELFF. The CDR3 DNA reads TGCAGTGCTAGGCTAGCGGGGGAAACCGGGGAGCTGTTTTTT.

The chain is built from TRBV12-3 or TRBV12-4 and TRBJ2-1; D unresolved. The CDR3 consists of 19 residues. V was trimmed by 5 bases and J by 0 bases, leaving 23 bases between them. CDR3 residues: CASSPGGGSSSYSYNEQFF. Here the CDR3 DNA reads TGTGCCAGCAGTCCGGGTGGCGGCAGCAGTTCGTACTCCTACAATGAGCAGTTCTTC.

This clonotype was seen a single time. The J gene is TRBJ2-4, the V gene TRBV6-5; D is undetermined. Trimming cost V 8 bases and J 1 base, with 9 bases left between them. The germline CDR1 and CDR2 sequences are MNHEY and SVGAGI. There are 13 residues in the CDR3. CDR3 sequence: CASFSSAKNIQYF. The CDR3 DNA follows: TGTGCCAGCTTCTCCTCGGCCAAAAACATTCAGTACTTC.